Only a few counts were recorded for the clone carrying this T cell receptor beta chain. Antigen: not known. TCRdb re-called the 5' RACE reads with MiXCR, one entry per CDR3 protein. The sample holds about 20,000 distinct CDR3 sequences, 15% to 20% seen once. CDR3 length: 17 amino acids. Germline CDR1 is SQVTM and CDR2 is ANQGSEA. The V end lost 4 bases, the J end lost 0 bases, and 19 bases lay between the germline ends. Time point indicated: sample taken at primary tumor resection. Samples were donated by 72 untreated early-stage non-small cell lung cancer patients. Whole RNA, which was extracted from tumor, nontumor lung tissue or frozen PBMC, was sequenced without any cell sorting. These data belong to a study of spatial heterogeneity in lung cancer. Study-wide findings and caveats: The study estimated approximately 7% alpha and over 12% beta chain coverage of tumor T cells. Within tumors, counts of expanded alpha and beta TCRs tracked tumor mutation counts.

The TCR sequence derives from a female donor with early-stage non-small cell lung cancer. This chain connects TRBV29-1 to TRBJ2-1; possibly TRBD2 for D (5 bases). The sequencing here drew on lung tumor tissue, taken at surgery. The CDR3 region is CSVVPPASSYSYNEQFF. CDR3 DNA sequence: TGCAGCGTTGTACCCCCCGCTAGCTCTTACTCCTACAATGAGCAGTTCTTC.